Listed here are 20 T cell receptor beta chains from one sample, sequenced in a study of T cells after yellow fever vaccination (dated by TCRdb to about 2019). The treatment or condition label, as the study defines it: live attenuated yellow fever vaccine strain. The library was prepared using 5' RACE. Sequencer: Illumina HiSeq 2500. Using fastp trimming at Q25 and MiXCR clonotype assembly, TCRdb reanalyzed the public sequencing data and kept in-frame beta chains. Identical CDR3 proteins give one entry, which carries the most common genes and DNA. The sample contains some 560,000 distinct CDR3 sequences, approximately 21% of them found a single time. The ten largest clones capture 14% of the sample. The sample was PBMCs, taken 15 days after the yellow fever booster vaccination. The source is a man aged 25 to 45 who received the YFV17D yellow fever vaccine.

This rearrangement joins TRBV24-1 to TRBJ2-5; 10 bases are shared with TRBD1. The germline CDR1 and CDR2 sequences are KGHDR and SFDVKD. The CDR3 covers 15 residues. V shed 3 bases, J shed 4 bases, and the junction held 4 bases outside the gene matches. The CDR3 is CATSDPGQGVETQYF. The CDR3 DNA is TGTGCCACCAGTGATCCTGGACAGGGGGTAGAGACCCAGTACTTC.

The rearrangement uses TRBV20-1 and TRBJ2-1; 9 positions agree with TRBD1. The CDR3 contains 14 residues. Germline CDR1 DFQATT, CDR2 SNEGSKA (reference sequence). The ends lost 1 base at V and 8 bases at J; junction bases unmatched: 6. CDR3 bases: TGCAGTGCTAGAGTAGGGACAGGGAGCGATGAGCAGTTCTTC. It yields the protein CSARVGTGSDEQFF.

In its sample, this clonotype was seen a few times. The chain carries TRBV24-1 and TRBJ2-1, with TRBD1 identical over 8 bases. J was trimmed by 0 bases and V by 5 bases; bases with no gene match: 5. The germline V gene encodes CDR1 KGHDR and CDR2 SFDVKD. CDR3 length equals 16 residues. In DNA, the CDR3 is TGTGCCACCAGTGCCCAGGGGGCAGACTCCTACAATGAGCAGTTCTTC. As protein: CATSAQGADSYNEQFF.

The chain has TRBV11-1 and TRBJ1-4; possibly TRBD1 for D (5 bases). CDR3 length: 18 residues. The germline gives CDR1 SGHAT, CDR2 FQDESV (reference sequence). V gave up 0 bases and J gave up 0 bases, with 14 bases separating them. For the CDR3, the DNA is TGTGCCAGCAGCTTAGCTTATCAGGGACTGTCAACTAATGAAAAACTGTTTTTT. Translation gives CASSLAYQGLSTNEKLFF.

The chain is built from TRBV7-8 and TRBJ1-2; TRBD1 is a possible D gene (5 bases). Trimming removed 6 bases from V and 4 bases from J, with 21 bases in between. Germline-derived CDR1 and CDR2 are SGHVS and FQNEAQ. This CDR3 spans 16 amino acids. The CDR3 spells CASRSGGVGQGYGYTF. The CDR3 coding sequence is TGTGCCAGCAGATCCGGGGGGGTGGGGCAAGGCTATGGCTACACCTTC.

V and J are TRBV19 and TRBJ2-1; the D gene is possibly TRBD1 (5 bases). The length of the CDR3 is 15 residues. Trimming cost V 8 bases and J 1 base, with 15 bases left between them. Per the germline V gene, CDR1 is LNHDA and CDR2 is SQIVND (reference sequence). CDR3 loop: CASQMAGNSYNEQFF. As DNA, the CDR3 is TGTGCCAGTCAAATGGCAGGGAATTCCTACAATGAGCAGTTCTTC.

The V gene is TRBV5-4, the J gene TRBJ2-5, with TRBD2 matching over 12 bases. Germline V gene sequence: CDR1 SGHNT, CDR2 YYREEE (reference sequence). V was pared by 2 bases and J by 5 bases, with 7 bases of the junction left unmatched. The CDR3 runs to 16 residues. The CDR3 nucleotides are TGTGCCAGCAGCTTAGTACCCGGGACTAGCGGGGAGACCCAGTACTTC. This encodes CASSLVPGTSGETQYF.

The chain uses TRBV29-1 and TRBJ2-7; TRBD1 is a possible D gene (5 bases). The CDR3 is 14 residues long. Germline V gives CDR1 SQVTM, CDR2 ANQGSEA. V lost 7 bases, J lost 2 bases, and 18 bases lay in between. CDR3 region: CSAHAGQGAYEQYF. CDR3 sequence (DNA): TGCAGCGCCCATGCTGGGCAGGGCGCCTACGAGCAGTACTTC.

V usage is TRBV20-1 and J usage is TRBJ1-6; 8 positions match TRBD1. The junction had 8 bases not matched to a gene; V was cut back by 6 bases and J by 7 bases. The CDR3 is made up of 14 amino acids. Germline V CDR1 and CDR2: DFQATT, SNEGSKA (reference sequence). CDR3 loop: CSARVRGLNSPLHF. CDR3 DNA sequence: TGCAGTGCGCGTGTCAGGGGGCTAAATTCACCCCTCCACTTT.

This clonotype was counted between two and nine times. CDR3 sequence: CASRNRDSYNEQFF. For the CDR3, the DNA is TGTGCCAGCAGGAACCGGGACAGCTACAATGAGCAGTTCTTC. The V call is TRBV11-2, the J call TRBJ2-1; 7 bases are shared with TRBD1. This CDR3 comprises 14 residues. The germline V gene has CDR1 SGHAT and CDR2 FQNNGV. V lost 6 bases, J lost 3 bases, and 5 bases stayed unmatched. The variable domain in full, completed from reference TRBV11-2 and TRBJ2-1, reads EAGVAQSPRYKIIEKRQSVAFWCNPISGHATLYWYQQILGQGPKLLIQFQNNGVVDDSQLPKDRFSAERLKGVDSTLKIQPAKLEDSAVYLCASRNRDSYNEQFFGPGTRLTVL.

On this clonotype itself: The junction differs from germline at one of its ends, possibly a read error. The CDR3 DNA reads as TGTGCCTGGAGTGCCGGGACCCAACTCTTCCAAGAGACCCAGCACTTC. Translating gives CAWSAGTQLFQETQHF. The V and J genes are TRBV30 and TRBJ2-5; D is possibly TRBD1 or TRBD2 (5 bases each). This CDR3 has 16 residues. Germline assignment: CDR1 GTSNPN and CDR2 SVGIG (reference sequence).

The rearrangement uses TRBV10-3 and TRBJ2-7; 8 nucleotides align to TRBD1. The V and J ends lost 7 bases and 2 bases, in that order; junction bases with no gene match: 4. This CDR3 is built from 13 residues. Germline CDR1 and CDR2: ENHRY and SYGVKD. The CDR3 bases are TGTGCCATCAAGGGGACAGGACCCTACGAGCAGTACTTC. Residues: CAIKGTGPYEQYF.

This clonotype was observed a few times. V gene TRBV5-1 combines with J gene TRBJ2-5, with 9 bases that match TRBD1. The CDR3 runs to 18 residues. Trimming removed 0 bases from V and 1 base from J; junction bases left unmatched: 10. Germline V gene data show CDR1 as SGHRS and CDR2 as YFSETQ. Here the CDR3 DNA reads TGCGCCAGCAGCTTGGTCTTAACCGGGACAGGGCCCCAAGAGACCCAGTACTTC. It specifies CASSLVLTGTGPQETQYF. Variable domain in full (rest from reference TRBV5-1 and TRBJ2-5): KAGVTQTPRYLIKTRGQQVTLSCSPISGHRSVSWYQQTPGQGLQFLFEYFSETQRNKGNFPGRFSGRQFSNSRSEMNVSTLELGDSALYLCASSLVLTGTGPQETQYFGPGTRLLVL.

This clonotype was observed a few times. The gene calls are TRBV20-1 and TRBJ2-3; 8 bases match TRBD2. CDR1 is DFQATT and CDR2 is SNEGSKA in the germline V gene (reference sequence). The trim removed 6 bases at V and 4 bases at J, leaving 9 bases unmatched. The length of the CDR3 is 14 residues. CDR3 nucleotides: TGCAGTGCCCCTCTAGCGGGCGGGGCAGATACGCAGTATTTT. Protein sequence: CSAPLAGGADTQYF.

The chain employs TRBV9 and TRBJ2-3; weak D call: TRBD2 (6 bases). The CDR3 loop spans 17 amino acids. Trimming cost V 4 bases and J 2 bases, with 20 bases left between them. Germline V CDR1 and CDR2: SGDLS, YYNGEE. The CDR3 DNA reads as TGTGCCAGCAGCACTGAGCGGGCTAGCAGAATCACAGATACGCAGTATTTT. Amino acids: CASSTERASRITDTQYF.

The chain couples TRBV10-3 to TRBJ2-1, with 9 bases identical to TRBD2. CDR3 length: 17 residues. Germline V gives CDR1 ENHRY, CDR2 SYGVKD. The V and J ends lost 10 bases and 4 bases, in that order; junction bases with no gene match: 17. The CDR3 bases are TGTGCCACTCAAGGCGGGAGGGCCATCTCCATATACAATGAGCAGTTCTTC. Its protein is CATQGGRAISIYNEQFF.

This chain links TRBV27 with TRBJ2-3; possibly TRBD2 for D (6 bases). Between the trimmed V and J ends, which lost 6 bases and 2 bases, there was a span of 15 bases. Germline-derived CDR1 and CDR2 are MNHEY and SMNVEV (reference sequence). This CDR3 spans 15 amino acids. The CDR3 here is CASSPTWGDTDTQYF. The CDR3 nucleotides are TGTGCCAGCAGCCCGACTTGGGGGGACACAGATACGCAGTATTTT.

This clonotype was counted between two and nine times. This sequence joins TRBV7-9 and TRBJ2-7; 8 bases align to TRBD1. The ends lost 5 bases at V and 4 bases at J; junction bases unmatched: 16. CDR1 SEHNR and CDR2 FQNEAQ come from the germline V gene (reference sequence). The CDR3 totals 17 residues. CDR3 sequence (DNA): TGTGCCAGCAGCCTAAAGCTTAGAACAGGGGGTACATACGAGCAGTACTTC. Protein: CASSLKLRTGGTYEQYF.

This CDR3 is CASSYGGLAGRELFF. The DNA of the CDR3 is TGTGCCAGCAGTTACGGGGGACTAGCTGGCCGGGAGCTGTTTTTT. The chain links TRBV6-5 to TRBJ2-2, with 9 bases that match TRBD2. Looked up from germline, CDR1 is MNHEY and CDR2 is SVGAGI. This CDR3 comprises 15 residues. V lost 2 bases, J lost 9 bases, and 7 bases stayed unmatched.

J is TRBJ1-5 and V is TRBV11-2, with 7 bases matching TRBD1. The germline V gene has CDR1 SGHAT and CDR2 FQNNGV. The CDR3 is 18 residues long. Germline trimming cut 1 base from V and 5 bases from J; bases unmatched to any gene: 14. In DNA form, the CDR3 reads TGTGCCAGCAGCTTAGGCCCGGGACAGCGTTTTACATATCAGCCCCAGCATTTT. Encoded protein: CASSLGPGQRFTYQPQHF.